The 32 T cell receptor beta chains below were found in one sample sequenced in a study of cytomegalovirus exposure and HLA in healthy donors. Clones were read by immunoSEQ multiplex PCR, and TCRdb kept only the in-frame ones, dropping some. The sample consists of approximately 160,000 clones, 70% to 90% of them appearing once. Sequencing was carried out using PBMCs. The receptors stem from a woman aged 25 to 45 in good health and CMV-seronegative.

The V call is TRBV7-2, the J call TRBJ1-1; D is unresolved. The CDR3 has 15 residues. The V end lost 3 bases, the J end lost 0 bases, and 11 bases lay between the germline ends. The germline CDR1 and CDR2 sequences are SGHTA and FQGNSA. CDR3 sequence reads: CASSLDEGMNTEAFF. The CDR3 DNA reads as TGTGCCAGCAGCTTGGATGAGGGTATGAACACTGAAGCTTTCTTT.

The V call is TRBV27, the J call TRBJ1-2; no reliable D call. The CDR3 consists of 13 residues. CDR1 MNHEY and CDR2 SMNVEV come from the germline V gene (reference sequence). Trimming took 3 bases from V and 2 from J, leaving 7 bases between them. DNA of the CDR3: TGTGCCAGCAGTTTTAACGGCAACTATGGCTACACCTTC. It is translated as CASSFNGNYGYTF.

This sequence joins TRBV6-1 and TRBJ2-7; D unresolved. Trimming pared 3 bases from V and 8 bases from J, leaving 17 bases between. The CDR3 runs to 14 residues. Germline CDR1 MNHNS, CDR2 SASEGT. CDR3 loop: CASSDQTWSQQQYF. In nucleotides, the CDR3 is TGTGCCAGCAGTGACCAAACGTGGAGTCAACAGCAGTACTTC.

V usage is TRBV10-1 and J usage is TRBJ2-7, with a possible D match to TRBD1 (5 bases). V was cut by 2 bases and J by 7 bases, with 15 bases left in between. The CDR3 is made up of 14 amino acids. Looked up from germline, CDR1 is WNHNN and CDR2 is SYGVQD (reference sequence). CDR3 bases: TGCGCCAGCAGTGAGACAATATTCCCAGGGGAGCAGTACTTC. Translation gives CASSETIFPGEQYF.

The chain links TRBV5-1 to TRBJ2-1, with 8 bases identical to TRBD1. V trimming: 1 base; J trimming: 5 bases; junction bases outside the gene matches: 2. This CDR3 is built from 14 residues. In germline, CDR1 is SGHRS, CDR2 YFSETQ. The CDR3 spells CASSLRQGNNEQFF. The CDR3 DNA reads as TGCGCCAGCAGCTTGCGACAGGGGAACAATGAGCAGTTCTTC.

This clone showed up just once. The genes are TRBV7-2 and TRBJ1-2; maybe TRBD1 (5 bases). The CDR3 is 15 amino acids. Germline V lookup: CDR1 SGHTA, CDR2 FQGNSA. Trimming removed 3 bases at V and 4 bases at J, with 15 bases between. The CDR3 loop reads CASSLGDGGRYGYTF. CDR3 DNA: TGTGCCAGCAGCTTGGGGGACGGAGGCCGCTATGGCTACACCTTC.

This clone came up once. The chain links TRBV29-1 to TRBJ1-4; D perhaps matches TRBD1 (6 bases). The CDR3 extends over 16 amino acids. The V gene's germline CDR1 is SQVTM and CDR2 ANQGSEA. V lost 1 base and J lost 4, with 16 bases in between. The CDR3 DNA reads TGCAGCGTTGAAGGGGTAACGACAGGAAGTAATGAAAAACTGTTTTTT. It is translated as CSVEGVTTGSNEKLFF.

The rearrangement uses TRBV4-3 and TRBJ2-1, with a weak D call TRBD2 (7 bases). This CDR3 is 13 amino acids long. Trimming took off 4 bases at V and 15 bases at J, with 19 bases between the two ends. Germline values: CDR1 LGHNA, CDR2 YSLEER. CDR3 bases: TGCGCCAGCAGCCCACGAGGGGGGGCACGGTTGTTCTTC. Translated: CASSPRGGARLFF.

The chain is built from TRBV18 and TRBJ1-2; D unclear. The ends were cut back, 2 bases at V and 3 bases at J, with 10 bases in the middle. CDR3 length equals 14 residues. CDR1 is KGHSH and CDR2 is LQKENI in the germline V gene. The CDR3 sequence is CASSPARPDYGYTF. The CDR3, as DNA: TGTGCCAGCTCACCAGCCAGGCCGGACTATGGCTACACCTTC.

The rearrangement links TRBV27 to TRBJ2-3; no definite D call. CDR1 is MNHEY and CDR2 is SMNVEV in the germline V gene (reference sequence). Between the trimmed V and J ends, which lost 4 bases and 3 bases, there was a span of 17 bases. CDR3 length equals 16 residues. For the CDR3, the DNA is TGTGCCAGCAGTTCGACGGCGGCAGATAGTACAGATACGCAGTATTTT. Encoded protein: CASSSTAADSTDTQYF.

The V gene is TRBV27, the J gene TRBJ1-2, with TRBD1 matching over 7 bases. Germline loops: CDR1 MNHEY, CDR2 SMNVEV (reference sequence). CDR3 length equals 14 residues. After removal of 4 bases from V and 8 bases from J, the junction contained 10 bases not matched to a gene. The CDR3 coding sequence is TGTGCCAGCAGTTCTGTCGGCAGGGGGAGCGGCTACACCTTC. Translating gives CASSSVGRGSGYTF.

This clone occurred a few times. The V and J genes are TRBV5-8 and TRBJ1-1; D is unresolved. Germline CDR1 and CDR2: SGHTS and YDEGEE. This CDR3 region has 12 residues. V was shortened by 2 bases and J by 8 bases, with 10 bases between the two germline ends. In nucleotides, the CDR3 is TGTGCCAGCAGCTTCGCCGTCGGGGAAGCTTTCTTT. Translating it yields CASSFAVGEAFF.

The chain links TRBV28 to TRBJ2-7, with 9 nucleotides matching TRBD1. There are 15 residues in the CDR3. CDR1 and CDR2 (germline): MDHEN, SYDVKM. Trimming cost V 2 bases and J 2 bases; bases outside gene matches: 4. CDR3 nucleotide sequence: TGTGCCAGCAGTTTAACCCGGGACAGGGCCTACGAGCAGTACTTC. Translating it yields CASSLTRDRAYEQYF.

The chain carries TRBV6-6 and TRBJ2-7, with a possible D match to TRBD2 (6 bases). Trimming pared 7 bases from V and 5 bases from J, leaving 21 bases between. Germline V gene data show CDR1 as MNHNY and CDR2 as SVGAGI (reference sequence). This CDR3 comprises 15 residues. CDR3 protein: CASNERVTRPHEQYF. The DNA of the CDR3 is TGTGCCAGCAATGAGCGGGTAACGAGGCCCCACGAGCAGTACTTC.

This chain links TRBV6-5 with TRBJ1-2; 11 positions agree with TRBD1. Germline V gene data show CDR1 as MNHEY and CDR2 as SVGAGI. The CDR3 consists of 15 residues. Unmatched junction bases numbered 9, after V lost 5 bases and J lost 7 bases. The CDR3 loop is CASSRGQGASSGYTF. CDR3 nucleotide sequence: TGTGCCAGCAGTCGAGGACAGGGGGCTTCAAGTGGCTACACCTTC.

This clone was seen just once. The chain links TRBV25-1 to TRBJ2-5; 10 bases map to TRBD1. CDR1 and CDR2 from the germline V gene are MGHDK and SYGVNS. V lost 6 bases and J lost 9; bases outside the gene matches: 7. The CDR3 is 13 amino acids. CDR3 bases: TGTGCCAGCAGGGAGACAGGGGGCCAGGCCCAGTACTTC. It encodes CASRETGGQAQYF.

J is TRBJ2-7 and V is TRBV11-1; D unresolved. The V end lost 3 bases, the J end lost 4 bases, and 13 bases lay between the germline ends. The germline V gene has CDR1 SGHAT and CDR2 FQDESV (reference sequence). The CDR3 extends over 14 amino acids. The CDR3 DNA reads TGTGCCAGCAGCTTCAGACCAACTCAGTACGAGCAGTACTTC. Protein product: CASSFRPTQYEQYF.

J is TRBJ1-2 and V is TRBV2; 7 bases match TRBD1. Germline CDR1 is SNHLY and CDR2 is FYNNEI. CDR3 length: 16 amino acids. Trimming at V came to 0 bases and at J to 7 bases, leaving 11 bases not matched to a gene. CDR3: CASSEALTGSPSGYTF. CDR3 in DNA: TGTGCCAGCAGTGAAGCCCTGACAGGGTCCCCGAGTGGCTACACCTTC.

The V call is TRBV28, the J call TRBJ1-5, with D tentatively TRBD1 (6 bases). The length of the CDR3 is 20 residues. The germline V gene encodes CDR1 MDHEN and CDR2 SYDVKM. V lost 6 bases and J lost 0, with 27 bases in between. CDR3: CASRQPRDKLGAYSNQPQHF. The DNA of the CDR3 is TGTGCCAGCAGACAGCCAAGGGACAAGCTGGGCGCCTATAGCAATCAGCCCCAGCATTTT. Based on the CDR3 plus reference TRBV28 and TRBJ1-5, the full variable domain is DVKVTQSSRYLVKRTGEKVFLECVQDMDHENMFWYRQDPGLGLRLIYFSYDVKMKEKGDIPEGYSVSREKKERFSLILESASTNQTSMYLCASRQPRDKLGAYSNQPQHFGDGTRLSIL.

The chain couples TRBV9 to TRBJ1-2; 8 bases are shared with TRBD1. The CDR3 is 15 residues long. The germline V gene encodes CDR1 SGDLS and CDR2 YYNGEE. With V trimmed by 3 bases and J by 4 bases, 8 bases remained unmatched. In DNA form, the CDR3 reads TGTGCCAGCAGCGGCCGGACAGGGAGAGGCTATGGCTACACCTTC. Its translation is CASSGRTGRGYGYTF.

The chain links TRBV5-1 to TRBJ2-5; 11 bases agree with TRBD1. The CDR3 is made up of 14 amino acids. Germline trimming cut 4 bases from V and 5 bases from J; bases unmatched to any gene: 4. From germline, CDR1 is SGHRS and CDR2 YFSETQ. The CDR3 spells CASSIGTGGETQYF. For the CDR3, the DNA is TGCGCCAGCAGCATTGGGACAGGGGGGGAGACCCAGTACTTC.

The sample holds a few counts of this clone. The J gene is TRBJ1-1, the V gene TRBV6-6, with D unresolved. Germline V lookup: CDR1 MNHNY, CDR2 SVGAGI (reference sequence). The CDR3 length is 14 residues. Trimming cost V 6 bases and J 4 bases, with 15 bases left between them. Here the CDR3 reads CASSPELGSTEAFF. Written as DNA, the CDR3 is TGTGCCAGCAGCCCCGAACTTGGGAGCACTGAAGCTTTCTTT.

This clone was seen only a few times. The chain links TRBV5-6 to TRBJ1-1; D is perhaps TRBD1 (6 bases). Germline V gives CDR1 SGHDT, CDR2 YYEEEE. The CDR3 has 16 residues. The germline V and J ends were trimmed by 4 bases and 1 base, with 17 bases remaining between them. As DNA, the CDR3 is TGTGCCAGCAGCAGGCGGACAGAGCGGAAGAACACTGAAGCTTTCTTT. Translation: CASSRRTERKNTEAFF.

J is TRBJ1-5 and V is TRBV5-6; the D gene is possibly TRBD1 (6 bases). Germline V CDR1 and CDR2: SGHDT, YYEEEE. CDR3 size: 14 residues. With 1 base removed from V and 7 bases from J, the gap between germline ends came to 12 bases. The CDR3 DNA follows: TGTGCCAGCAGCTTGCAGGGGCCGGGACAGCCCCAGCATTTT. Translated, it gives CASSLQGPGQPQHF.

This clone was seen just once. The gene calls are TRBV10-3 and TRBJ1-1; D call uncertain. CDR3 length equals 13 residues. Germline loops: CDR1 ENHRY, CDR2 SYGVKD. V dropped 10 bases and J dropped 0 bases, with 12 bases sitting between them. The CDR3 bases are TGTGCCACCACCCCTAGTCTGAACACTGAAGCTTTCTTT. Translated: CATTPSLNTEAFF.

This clone was seen only once. This chain links TRBV9 with TRBJ2-3; D could derive from TRBD1 or TRBD2 (5 bases each). The CDR3 is 14 residues long. The germline V gene has CDR1 SGDLS and CDR2 YYNGEE. Deletions cut 3 bases from V and 4 bases from J, with 12 bases between. For the CDR3, the DNA is TGTGCCAGCAGCGCGCAGGGAGTCGCAGATACGCAGTATTTT. Its translation is CASSAQGVADTQYF.

Concerning this clone itself: Other DNA sequences from this sample encode an identical CDR3 as well. V usage is TRBV6-5 and J usage is TRBJ2-7; D remains ambiguous. Trimming removed 0 bases at V and 3 bases at J, with 6 bases between. Germline CDR1 is MNHEY and CDR2 is SVGAGI. This CDR3 has 13 amino acids. The CDR3 coding sequence is TGTGCCAGCAGTTACTCACGAGGCTACGAGCAGTACTTC. It codes for CASSYSRGYEQYF.

This clone was counted only a few times. CDR3 sequence (DNA): TGTGCCACCAGCAGAGTGGGCGAGGGAGGGGTCGGGAGCAATCAGCCCCAGCATTTT. It codes for CATSRVGEGGVGSNQPQHF. The chain combines TRBV15 with TRBJ1-5; tentatively, D is TRBD1 (5 bases). CDR1 is LNHNV and CDR2 is YYDKDF in the germline V gene (reference sequence). Trimming removed 1 base from V and 1 base from J, with 20 bases in between. CDR3 length: 19 amino acids.

The chain employs TRBV14 and TRBJ2-3; D unclear. The CDR3 length is 13 residues. Germline V CDR1 and CDR2: SGHDN, FVKESK. With 0 bases removed from V and 6 bases from J, the gap between germline ends came to 7 bases. CDR3 DNA: TGTGCCAGCAGCCAAGATCGAGTGGATACGCAGTATTTT. This translates into CASSQDRVDTQYF. The variable domain in full, with the rest retrieved from reference TRBV14 and TRBJ2-3, is EAGVTQFPSHSVIEKGQTVTLRCDPISGHDNLYWYRRVMGKEIKFLLHFVKESKQDESGMPNNRFLAERTGGTYSTLKVQPAELEDSGVYFCASSQDRVDTQYFGPGTRLTVL.

The chain recombines TRBV9 with TRBJ2-3, with 8 nucleotides matching TRBD2. The CDR3 totals 16 residues. The V segment lost 2 bases and the J segment 4 bases; nucleotides outside the gene matches: 9. The germline V gene has CDR1 SGDLS and CDR2 YYNGEE. The CDR3 sequence is CASSVSGGPASDTQYF. CDR3 bases: TGTGCCAGCAGCGTGTCGGGGGGGCCAGCTTCAGATACGCAGTATTTT.

The V gene is TRBV28, the J gene TRBJ2-5; D is perhaps TRBD2 (6 bases). With 3 bases removed from V and 4 bases from J, the gap between germline ends came to 15 bases. Germline CDR1 and CDR2: MDHEN and SYDVKM. This CDR3 region has 15 residues. CDR3 bases: TGTGCCAGCAGTTTTGGAGGGGTGCGGGGAGAGACCCAGTACTTC. This sequence encodes CASSFGGVRGETQYF.

V gene TRBV6-4 combines with J gene TRBJ2-3, with 8 positions matching TRBD2. The CDR3 is 15 residues long. With V trimmed by 2 bases and J by 4 bases, 5 bases remained unmatched. Germline CDR1 MRHNA, CDR2 SNTAGT. The CDR3 spells CASSDNGGAADTQYF. The CDR3 DNA sequence: TGTGCCAGCAGTGACAACGGGGGGGCCGCAGATACGCAGTATTTT.